Listed here is a single TCR beta chain. Its specificity is not known. The data stem from a study of T cell responses to AZD1222 COVID-19 vaccine. Study findings and constraints: Donors were mostly white British, more females; clonal diversity possibly underestimated. The study identified only a handful of AZD1222 recipients as seropositive at baseline.

Germline V gives CDR1 MNHEY, CDR2 SVGEGT. The CDR3 runs to 18 residues. V gave up 0 bases and J gave up 3 bases, with 19 bases separating them. Measured with immunoSEQ multiplex PCR; TCRdb has only the in-frame clones, and not every one. The table has around 150,000 clones, around 90% seen once. The sequence was obtained from an adult in good health. The chain uses TRBV6-2 or TRBV6-3 and TRBJ2-3, with a weak D call TRBD1 (5 bases). Sequences were derived from peripheral blood, sampled on day 0 of AZD1222 vaccination. DNA of the CDR3: TGTGCCAGCAGTTACTCCTTAGGTCAGGGCGCGAGGACAGATACGCAGTATTTT. Amino acids: CASSYSLGQGARTDTQYF.